Below are 30 T cell receptor beta chains sequenced from a single sample in a study of STAT5B mutations in CD4+ large granular lymphocyte leukemia. Sequencing was performed with immunoSEQ multiplex PCR; in TCRdb, only in-frame clones are kept and a portion is missing. The sample yields tens of thousands of clones, roughly 79% seen once. Sequencing was done on a sample of CD4+ T cells from blood buffy coats. These receptors were taken from a human donor in good health.

The genes are TRBV20-1 and TRBJ1-2; maybe TRBD1 (6 bases). From germline, CDR1 is DFQATT and CDR2 SNEGSKA (reference sequence). CDR3 size: 11 residues. Trimming cost V 6 bases and J 6 bases, with 11 bases left between them. The CDR3 spells CSAEGGHGYTF. Here the CDR3 DNA reads TGCAGTGCGGAGGGGGGACATGGCTACACCTTC.

The chain is built from TRBV19 and TRBJ2-1; 14 bases agree with TRBD2. The ends lost 5 bases at V and 6 bases at J; junction bases unmatched: 6. Germline V lookup: CDR1 LNHDA, CDR2 SQIVND (reference sequence). The CDR3 spans 16 residues. The CDR3 loop is CASSPWGTSGSNEQFF. The CDR3 DNA is TGTGCCAGTAGTCCTTGGGGGACTAGCGGGAGCAATGAGCAGTTCTTC. Filled out from reference TRBV19 and TRBJ2-1, the complete variable domain reads DGGITQSPKYLFRKEGQNVTLSCEQNLNHDAMYWYRQDPGQGLRLIYYSQIVNDFQKGDIAEGYSVSREKKESFPLTVTSAQKNPTAFYLCASSPWGTSGSNEQFFGPGTRLTVL.

The V call is TRBV18, the J call TRBJ1-1, with D unresolved. The germline V gene has CDR1 KGHSH and CDR2 LQKENI. The CDR3 is 13 residues long. V lost 4 bases and J 0 bases, leaving 6 bases between the germline ends. CDR3 sequence: CASSLYMNTEAFF. In nucleotides, the CDR3 is TGTGCCAGCTCACTTTACATGAACACTGAAGCTTTCTTT.

The rearrangement links TRBV29-1 to TRBJ1-1; D not resolved. CDR1 and CDR2 from the germline V gene are SQVTM and ANQGSEA. V was cut by 1 base and J by 1 base, with 16 bases left in between. This CDR3 contains 16 residues. CDR3 region: CSVEGVVRRQNTEAFF. Written as DNA, the CDR3 is TGCAGCGTTGAAGGGGTGGTGAGACGGCAGAACACTGAAGCTTTCTTT.

This clone is a singleton in its sample. The chain links TRBV2 to TRBJ1-2; the D is unclear. This CDR3 has 13 residues. Germline assignment: CDR1 SNHLY and CDR2 FYNNEI. The V end lost 2 bases, the J end lost 7 bases, and 11 bases lay between the germline ends. The CDR3 loop is CASSESGVSGYTF. In DNA, the CDR3 is TGTGCCAGCAGTGAATCAGGAGTCTCTGGCTACACCTTC.

A few counts support this clone. The chain links TRBV11-2 to TRBJ2-2; 7 bases fit TRBD1. V dropped 5 bases and J dropped 0; count of bases not matched to a gene: 9. CDR1 is SGHAT and CDR2 is FQNNGV in the germline V gene. The CDR3 has 17 residues. CDR3 nucleotides: TGTGCCAGCAGCCCTCTGACAGGGTCTGCGAACACCGGGGAGCTGTTTTTT. It translates to CASSPLTGSANTGELFF.

V and J are TRBV6-5 and TRBJ2-7; TRBD2 matches 8 bases. V gave up 4 bases and J gave up 0 bases; unmatched junction bases: 8. Germline CDR1 and CDR2: MNHEY and SVGAGI. The CDR3 spans 16 residues. The CDR3 DNA is TGTGCCAGCAGTTCCCGGGAGGGGGAGAACTCCTACGAGCAGTACTTC. This translates into CASSSREGENSYEQYF.

The J gene is TRBJ1-2, the V gene TRBV28, with a tentative D call TRBD1 (6 bases). The germline V and J ends were trimmed by 3 bases and 1 base, with 24 bases remaining between them. CDR1 and CDR2 (germline): MDHEN, SYDVKM. This CDR3 is 19 amino acids long. The CDR3 coding sequence is TGTGCCAGCAGTTTCCTTCAGGGGTCTGATACCTTATTTAACTATGGCTACACCTTC. It yields the protein CASSFLQGSDTLFNYGYTF.

The rearrangement joins TRBV6-1 to TRBJ1-2; TRBD1 matches 7 bases. The V gene's germline CDR1 is MNHNS and CDR2 SASEGT. V shed 4 bases, J shed 0 bases, and the junction held 8 bases outside the gene matches. CDR3 length equals 16 residues. The CDR3: CASSGGTELPNYGYTF. The DNA of the CDR3 is TGTGCCAGCAGTGGAGGGACAGAGCTGCCTAACTATGGCTACACCTTC.

This rearrangement joins TRBV9 to TRBJ2-2; D unresolved. The length of the CDR3 is 15 residues. From germline, CDR1 is SGDLS and CDR2 YYNGEE. Trimming took 1 base from V and 4 from J, leaving 11 bases between them. CDR3 region: CASSVLWTGTGELFF. CDR3 DNA sequence: TGTGCCAGCAGCGTACTCTGGACGGGCACCGGGGAGCTGTTTTTT.

The chain has TRBV7-6 and TRBJ1-2, with D maybe TRBD1 (6 bases). CDR3 length: 14 amino acids. Trimming pared 1 base from V and 6 bases from J, leaving 12 bases between. Germline V lookup: CDR1 SGHVS, CDR2 FNYEAQ. This chain's CDR3 is CASSLGGQEDGYTF. DNA for the CDR3: TGTGCCAGCAGCTTAGGGGGGCAAGAGGATGGCTACACCTTC.

This chain joins TRBV7-9 and TRBJ2-1; 9 bases match TRBD1. Trimming took 4 bases from V and 7 from J; bases not matched to a gene: 11. CDR3 length: 16 amino acids. CDR1 and CDR2 (germline): SEHNR, FQNEAQ (reference sequence). This CDR3 is CASSSPETGGGNEQFF. Written as DNA, the CDR3 is TGTGCCAGCAGCTCCCCAGAGACAGGGGGGGGAAATGAGCAGTTCTTC.

The CDR3 sequence is CASSQQQGNTEAFF. The CDR3 nucleotides read TGTGCCAGCTCACAACAACAGGGGAACACTGAAGCTTTCTTT. This chain links TRBV18 with TRBJ1-1; TRBD1 is a possible D gene (6 bases). V shed 4 bases and J shed 1 base, with 10 bases lying between them. Germline V gene data show CDR1 as KGHSH and CDR2 as LQKENI. CDR3 size: 14 residues. Supplemented by reference TRBV18 and TRBJ1-1, the full variable domain reads NAGVMQNPRHLVRRRGQEARLRCSPMKGHSHVYWYRQLPEEGLKFMVYLQKENIIDESGMPKERFSAEFPKEGPSILRIQQVVRGDSAAYFCASSQQQGNTEAFFGQGTRLTVV.

The chain is built from TRBV25-1 and TRBJ2-5; D possibly uses TRBD1 or TRBD2 (5 bases each). Germline assignment: CDR1 MGHDK and CDR2 SYGVNS. The length of the CDR3 is 12 residues. The ends were cut back, 5 bases at V and 5 bases at J, with 9 bases in the middle. CDR3 nucleotides: TGTGCCAGCAGTAGGGGAGTCGAGACCCAGTACTTC. Encoded protein: CASSRGVETQYF.

J is TRBJ2-5 and V is TRBV2; no clear D. V was pared by 5 bases and J by 7 bases, with 11 bases between. The CDR3 contains 12 residues. Germline V gene data show CDR1 as SNHLY and CDR2 as FYNNEI. In DNA, the CDR3 is TGTGCCAGCAGTCCGACTCCCGCGACCCAGTACTTC. Its translation is CASSPTPATQYF.

In this sample, this clone turned up a few times. V gene TRBV7-3 combines with J gene TRBJ2-2; 12 bases map to TRBD2. The CDR3 length is 15 residues. Losses at the gene ends were 4 bases for V and 6 bases for J; bases not matched to a gene: 3. Germline loops: CDR1 SGHTA, CDR2 FQGTGA. CDR3 DNA: TGTGCCAGCAGCTCCCGACTAGCGGGAGCCGGGGAGCTGTTTTTT. Residues: CASSSRLAGAGELFF.

The rearrangement uses TRBV18 and TRBJ1-1, with D possibly matching TRBD1 (6 bases). With 4 bases removed from V and 0 bases from J, the gap between germline ends came to 15 bases. The CDR3 has 16 residues. Germline CDR1 and CDR2: KGHSH and LQKENI. CDR3 region: CASSQNSGELNTEAFF. In nucleotides, the CDR3 is TGTGCCAGCTCACAGAATTCAGGGGAACTGAACACTGAAGCTTTCTTT.

This chain links TRBV28 with TRBJ1-2; TRBD1 aligns across 10 bases. Germline CDR1 and CDR2: MDHEN and SYDVKM. The CDR3 contains 16 residues. V lost 3 bases and J lost 4; bases outside the gene matches: 8. The CDR3 here is CASSFVDRGRSYGYTF. The CDR3 coding sequence is TGTGCCAGCAGTTTTGTCGACAGGGGGCGCTCCTATGGCTACACCTTC.

The chain uses TRBV28 and TRBJ1-1; D possibly corresponds to TRBD1 (5 bases). Trimming left V 6 bases short and J 0 bases short, with 14 bases between. The CDR3 covers 15 residues. The germline gives CDR1 MDHEN, CDR2 SYDVKM. The CDR3, as DNA: TGTGCCAGCAGGTCGGGGGGGACTATGAACACTGAAGCTTTCTTT. Its translation is CASRSGGTMNTEAFF.

The chain joins TRBV11-3 to TRBJ2-6, with D possibly matching TRBD2 (5 bases). V gave up 1 base and J gave up 2 bases, with 6 bases separating them. This CDR3 region has 15 residues. Germline CDR1 and CDR2: SGHNT and YENEEA. CDR3 region: CASSLGGAGANVLTF. CDR3 DNA sequence: TGTGCCAGCAGCTTAGGGGGAGCTGGGGCCAACGTCCTGACTTTC.

This clone was seen a few times. V and J are TRBV28 and TRBJ1-5; no reliable D call. The V gene's germline CDR1 is MDHEN and CDR2 SYDVKM. V was clipped by 7 bases and J by 0 bases, with 16 bases between them. There are 16 residues in the CDR3. CDR3 DNA sequence: TGTGCCAGCACCCTAGAGGGCACATATAGCAATCAGCCCCAGCATTTT. Protein: CASTLEGTYSNQPQHF.

The chain links TRBV19 to TRBJ1-6; D is perhaps TRBD1 (6 bases). CDR1 LNHDA and CDR2 SQIVND come from the germline V gene (reference sequence). The germline V and J ends were trimmed by 4 bases and 8 bases, with 12 bases remaining between them. The CDR3 length is 14 residues. The CDR3 here is CASSTTGKDSPLHF. The CDR3 nucleotides are TGTGCCAGTAGTACCACAGGGAAAGATTCACCCCTCCACTTT.

This clone was counted only a few times. This chain links TRBV19 with TRBJ2-1; 7 positions agree with TRBD2. This CDR3 has 15 amino acids. Unmatched junction bases numbered 3, after V lost 0 bases and J lost 4 bases. The V gene's germline CDR1 is LNHDA and CDR2 SQIVND (reference sequence). The CDR3 loop is CASSIDHGRYNEQFF. The CDR3 nucleotides read TGTGCCAGTAGTATAGATCACGGGAGGTACAATGAGCAGTTCTTC.

The chain uses TRBV5-1 and TRBJ2-3, with 12 bases lining up with TRBD1. The CDR3 totals 15 residues. V trimming: 2 bases; J trimming: 7 bases; junction bases outside the gene matches: 5. Germline V CDR1 and CDR2: SGHRS, YFSETQ. DNA of the CDR3: TGCGCCAGCAGCTTACCGGGACAGGGGGCGAATACGCAGTATTTT. Its translation: CASSLPGQGANTQYF.

The chain combines TRBV5-6 with TRBJ1-1; no clear D. The CDR3 extends over 15 amino acids. Per germline, CDR1 SGHDT and CDR2 YYEEEE. V lost 0 bases to trimming and J lost 0 bases, with 9 bases between them. The CDR3 DNA sequence: TGTGCCAGCAGCTTGGGACGGGTCATGAACACTGAAGCTTTCTTT. It encodes CASSLGRVMNTEAFF.

The chain links TRBV7-9 to TRBJ1-4, with D uncertain. Germline V CDR1 and CDR2: SEHNR, FQNEAQ (reference sequence). The CDR3 totals 18 residues. Trimming shortened V by 1 base and J by 0 bases, and 15 bases separated the two germline ends. Here the CDR3 reads CASSLGQKVVATNEKLFF. CDR3 nucleotide sequence: TGTGCCAGCAGCTTAGGTCAGAAGGTGGTGGCAACTAATGAAAAACTGTTTTTT.

The chain employs TRBV4-3 and TRBJ1-2; D gene unclear. CDR3 length: 18 amino acids. Trimming removed 0 bases from V and 0 bases from J, with 17 bases in between. Germline assignment: CDR1 LGHNA and CDR2 YSLEER. CDR3 bases: TGCGCCAGCAGCCAAGATTTTACAAGGAAGGGTCCTAACTATGGCTACACCTTC. As protein: CASSQDFTRKGPNYGYTF.

CDR3: CAISVQDRGSTDTQYF. DNA for the CDR3: TGTGCCATCAGTGTACAGGACAGGGGAAGCACAGATACGCAGTATTTT. The chain carries TRBV10-3 and TRBJ2-3, with 9 nucleotides matching TRBD1. The CDR3 sequence is 16 residues long. V lost 4 bases and J lost 0; bases outside the gene matches: 5. CDR1 and CDR2 from the germline V gene are ENHRY and SYGVKD.

This clone was seen a single time. The chain uses TRBV6-1 and TRBJ2-3; unclear D gene. Trimming took off 3 bases at V and 3 bases at J, with 4 bases between the two ends. Looked up from germline, CDR1 is MNHNS and CDR2 is SASEGT. This CDR3 comprises 12 residues. Here the CDR3 DNA reads TGTGCCAGCAGTGACTTGACAGATACGCAGTATTTT. The encoded protein is CASSDLTDTQYF.

The chain employs TRBV4-3 and TRBJ2-7; 10 bases fit TRBD2. The CDR3 covers 17 residues. V trimming: 0 bases; J trimming: 6 bases; junction bases outside the gene matches: 11. Germline V gene sequence: CDR1 LGHNA, CDR2 YSLEER. Here the CDR3 reads CASSQDASGRGRVEQYF. DNA for the CDR3: TGCGCCAGCAGCCAAGACGCGAGCGGGAGGGGTCGTGTCGAGCAGTACTTC.